Reported below is one T cell receptor beta chain. This table comes from immunoSEQ multiplex PCR, and its TCRdb copy is limited to in-frame clones, with some not included. Among more than 80,000 clones, more than 75% were seen once, and the ten largest hold 9% to 9.5%. The data stem from a study of PD-L1 blockade in urothelial cancer. About the research overall: Enrolled patients had been treated previously with 0 to 3 chemotherapy regimens.

The sequencing used PBMCs, collected around atezolizumab (anti-PD-L1) treatment. The TCR originated in a man aged 70-80 years with urothelial cancer.

The CDR3 region is CASSLGSGGGETQYF. The CDR3 DNA reads TGTGCCAGCAGCTTAGGGAGCGGGGGAGGGGAGACCCAGTACTTC. The chain employs TRBV7-6 and TRBJ2-5, with 8 nucleotides matching TRBD2. Unmatched junction bases numbered 6, after V lost 1 base and J lost 5 bases. Germline CDR1 is SGHVS and CDR2 is FNYEAQ. The CDR3 runs 15 residues.